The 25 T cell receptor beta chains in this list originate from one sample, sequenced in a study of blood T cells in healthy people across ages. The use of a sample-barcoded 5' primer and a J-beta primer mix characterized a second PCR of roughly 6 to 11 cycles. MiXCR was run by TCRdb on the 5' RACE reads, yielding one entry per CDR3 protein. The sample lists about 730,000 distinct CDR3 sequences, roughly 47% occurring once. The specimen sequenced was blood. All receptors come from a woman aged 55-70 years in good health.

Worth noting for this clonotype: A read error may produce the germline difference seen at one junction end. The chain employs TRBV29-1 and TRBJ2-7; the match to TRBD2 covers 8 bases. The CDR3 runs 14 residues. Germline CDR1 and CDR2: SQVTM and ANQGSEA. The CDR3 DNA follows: TGCAGTGTTGATCGGGGTAGCGGGAATGACGAGCAGTACTTC. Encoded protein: CSVDRGSGNDEQYF.

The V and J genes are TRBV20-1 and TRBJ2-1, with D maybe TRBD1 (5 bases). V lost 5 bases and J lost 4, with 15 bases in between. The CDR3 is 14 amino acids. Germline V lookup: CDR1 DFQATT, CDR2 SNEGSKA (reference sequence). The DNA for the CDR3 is TGCAGTGCTCGTTCTCTGACAGTTTACAATGAGCAGTTCTTC. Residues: CSARSLTVYNEQFF.

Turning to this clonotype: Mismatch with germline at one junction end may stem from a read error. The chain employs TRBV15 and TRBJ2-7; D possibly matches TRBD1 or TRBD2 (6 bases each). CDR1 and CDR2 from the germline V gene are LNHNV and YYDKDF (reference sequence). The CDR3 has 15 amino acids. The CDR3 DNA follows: TGTGCCACCAGCAGAGCCCACAGGGACTCCTACGGGCAGTACTTC. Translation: CATSRAHRDSYGQYF.

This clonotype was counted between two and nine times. The CDR3 region is CASSPPARGIKQYF. The CDR3, as DNA: TGTGCCAGCAGCCCCCCCGCAAGGGGGATCAAGCAGTACTTC. The chain combines TRBV7-9 with TRBJ2-7, with D possibly TRBD1 on 6 matching bases. The CDR3 is 14 residues long. Trimming took 5 bases from V and 8 from J, leaving 19 bases between them. Per germline, CDR1 SEHNR and CDR2 FQNEAQ (reference sequence).

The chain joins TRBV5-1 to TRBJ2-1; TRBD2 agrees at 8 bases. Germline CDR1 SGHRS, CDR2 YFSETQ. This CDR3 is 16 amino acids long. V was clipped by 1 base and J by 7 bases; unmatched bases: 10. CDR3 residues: CASSLFSGGVGNEQFF. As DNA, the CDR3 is TGCGCCAGCAGCTTGTTCTCGGGGGGGGTAGGTAATGAGCAGTTCTTC.

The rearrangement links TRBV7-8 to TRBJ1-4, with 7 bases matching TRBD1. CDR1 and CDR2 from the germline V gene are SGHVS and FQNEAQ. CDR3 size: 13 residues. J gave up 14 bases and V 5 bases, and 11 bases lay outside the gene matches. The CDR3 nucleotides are TGTGCCAGCAGCAAGTCGACAGGGTGGGGGCTGTTTTTT. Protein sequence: CASSKSTGWGLFF.

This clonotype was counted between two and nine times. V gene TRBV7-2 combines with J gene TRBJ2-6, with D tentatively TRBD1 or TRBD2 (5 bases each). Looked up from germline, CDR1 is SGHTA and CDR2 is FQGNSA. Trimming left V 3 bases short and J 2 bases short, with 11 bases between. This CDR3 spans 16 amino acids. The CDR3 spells CASSFRGRTGANVLTF. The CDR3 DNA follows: TGTGCCAGCAGCTTTCGGGGACGGACTGGGGCCAACGTCCTGACTTTC.

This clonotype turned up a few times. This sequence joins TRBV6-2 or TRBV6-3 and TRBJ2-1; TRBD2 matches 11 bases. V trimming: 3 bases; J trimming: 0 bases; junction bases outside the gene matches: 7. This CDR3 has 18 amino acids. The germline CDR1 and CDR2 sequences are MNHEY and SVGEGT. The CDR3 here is CASSYLAGGRSSYNEQFF. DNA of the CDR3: TGTGCCAGCAGTTATTTAGCGGGAGGGAGGAGCTCCTACAATGAGCAGTTCTTC.

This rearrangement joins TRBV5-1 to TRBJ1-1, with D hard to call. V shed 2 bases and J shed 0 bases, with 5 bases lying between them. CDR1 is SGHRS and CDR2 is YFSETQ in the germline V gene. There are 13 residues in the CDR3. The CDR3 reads CASSFQLNTEAFF. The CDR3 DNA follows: TGCGCCAGCAGCTTCCAGTTGAACACTGAAGCTTTCTTT.

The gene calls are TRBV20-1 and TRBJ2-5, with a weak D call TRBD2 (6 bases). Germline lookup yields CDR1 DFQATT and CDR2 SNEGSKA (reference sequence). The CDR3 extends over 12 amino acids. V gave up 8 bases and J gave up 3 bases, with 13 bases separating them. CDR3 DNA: TGCAGTCCCCGGTGGGGGGAAGAGACCCAGTACTTC. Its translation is CSPRWGEETQYF.

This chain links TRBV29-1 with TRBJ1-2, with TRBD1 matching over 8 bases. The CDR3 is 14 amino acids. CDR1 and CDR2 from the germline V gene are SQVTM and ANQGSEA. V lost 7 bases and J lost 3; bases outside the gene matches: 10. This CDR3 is CSAEPPGGYYGYTF. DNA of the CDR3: TGCAGCGCGGAACCTCCAGGGGGCTACTATGGCTACACCTTC.

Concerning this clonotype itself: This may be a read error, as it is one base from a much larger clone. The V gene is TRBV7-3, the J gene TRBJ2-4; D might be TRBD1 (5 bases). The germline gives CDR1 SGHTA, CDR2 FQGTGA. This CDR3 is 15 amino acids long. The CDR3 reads CACSLGGASKNIQYF. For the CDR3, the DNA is TGTGCCTGCAGCTTGGGTGGGGCAAGCAAAAACATTCAGTACTTC.

CDR3 region: CASRGLAGQETQYF. Here the CDR3 DNA reads TGTGCCAGCCGGGGTCTAGCGGGTCAAGAGACCCAGTACTTC. This rearrangement joins TRBV27 to TRBJ2-5; 8 bases agree with TRBD2. V lost 8 bases to trimming and J lost 2 bases; unmatched junction nucleotides: 7. CDR3 size: 14 residues. Germline assignment: CDR1 MNHEY and CDR2 SMNVEV (reference sequence).

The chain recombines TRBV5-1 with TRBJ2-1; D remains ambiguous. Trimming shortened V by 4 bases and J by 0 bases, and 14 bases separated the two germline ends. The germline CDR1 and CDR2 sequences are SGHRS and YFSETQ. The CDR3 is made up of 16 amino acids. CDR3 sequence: CASSQGMGSSYNEQFF. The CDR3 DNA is TGCGCCAGCAGCCAAGGGATGGGTAGCTCCTACAATGAGCAGTTCTTC.

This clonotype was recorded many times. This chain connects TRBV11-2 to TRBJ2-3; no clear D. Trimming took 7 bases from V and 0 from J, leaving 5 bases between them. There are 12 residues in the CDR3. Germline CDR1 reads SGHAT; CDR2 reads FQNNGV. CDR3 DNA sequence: TGTGCCAGCACCTCGAGCACAGATACGCAGTATTTT. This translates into CASTSSTDTQYF.

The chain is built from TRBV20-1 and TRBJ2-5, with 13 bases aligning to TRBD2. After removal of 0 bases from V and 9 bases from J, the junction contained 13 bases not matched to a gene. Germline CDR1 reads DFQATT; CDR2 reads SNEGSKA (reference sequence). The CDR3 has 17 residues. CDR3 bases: TGCAGTGCTAGAGATCCCCGGACTAGCGGGAGAAGGGAAGCCCAGTACTTC. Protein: CSARDPRTSGRREAQYF.

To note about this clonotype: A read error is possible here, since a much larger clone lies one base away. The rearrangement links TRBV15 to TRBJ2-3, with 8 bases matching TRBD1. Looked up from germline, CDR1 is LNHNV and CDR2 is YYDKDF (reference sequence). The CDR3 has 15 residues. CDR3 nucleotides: TGTGCCACCAGCAGAGTTAGGGACAGGACAGCTACGCAGTATTTT. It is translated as CATSRVRDRTATQYF.

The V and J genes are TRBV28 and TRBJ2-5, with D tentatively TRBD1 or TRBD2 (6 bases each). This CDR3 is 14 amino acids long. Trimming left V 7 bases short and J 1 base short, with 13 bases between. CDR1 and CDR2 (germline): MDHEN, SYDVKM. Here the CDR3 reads CASKGDSGQETQYF. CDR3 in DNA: TGTGCCAGCAAGGGGGATAGCGGCCAAGAGACCCAGTACTTC.

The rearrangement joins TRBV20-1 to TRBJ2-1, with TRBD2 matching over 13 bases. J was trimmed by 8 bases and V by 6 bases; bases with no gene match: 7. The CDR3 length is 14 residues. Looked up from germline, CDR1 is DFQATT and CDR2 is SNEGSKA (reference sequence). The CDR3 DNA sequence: TGCAGTGCATTACTAGCGGGAGGGCCTGATGAGCAGTTCTTC. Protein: CSALLAGGPDEQFF.

This CDR3 is CASSLVGGSNEKLFF. Written as DNA, the CDR3 is TGTGCCAGCAGCTTAGTTGGCGGAAGTAATGAAAAACTGTTTTTT. V and J are TRBV7-6 and TRBJ1-4; no firm D call. Germline CDR1 reads SGHVS; CDR2 reads FNYEAQ. V lost 1 base, J lost 4 bases, and 10 bases lay in between. The CDR3 sequence is 15 residues long.

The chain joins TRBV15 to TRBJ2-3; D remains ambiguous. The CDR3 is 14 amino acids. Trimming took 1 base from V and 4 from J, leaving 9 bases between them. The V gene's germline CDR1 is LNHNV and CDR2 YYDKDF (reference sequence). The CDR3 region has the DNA TGTGCCACCAGCAGAGTTCTATTCTCAGATACGCAGTATTTT. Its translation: CATSRVLFSDTQYF.

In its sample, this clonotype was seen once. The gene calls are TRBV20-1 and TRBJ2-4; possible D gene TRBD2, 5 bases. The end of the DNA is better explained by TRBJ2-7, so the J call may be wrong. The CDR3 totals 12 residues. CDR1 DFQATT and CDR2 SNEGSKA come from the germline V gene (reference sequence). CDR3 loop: CSATPGYGEQYF. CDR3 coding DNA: TGCAGTGCTACTCCGGGGTACGGCGAGCAGTACTTC.

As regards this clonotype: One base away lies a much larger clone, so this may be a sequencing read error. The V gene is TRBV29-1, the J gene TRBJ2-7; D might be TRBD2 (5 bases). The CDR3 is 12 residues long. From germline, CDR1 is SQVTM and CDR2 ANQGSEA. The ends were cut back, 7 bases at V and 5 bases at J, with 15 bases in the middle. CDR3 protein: CSGEGAANEQYF. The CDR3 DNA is TGCAGCGGTGAGGGAGCGGCGAACGAGCAGTACTTC.

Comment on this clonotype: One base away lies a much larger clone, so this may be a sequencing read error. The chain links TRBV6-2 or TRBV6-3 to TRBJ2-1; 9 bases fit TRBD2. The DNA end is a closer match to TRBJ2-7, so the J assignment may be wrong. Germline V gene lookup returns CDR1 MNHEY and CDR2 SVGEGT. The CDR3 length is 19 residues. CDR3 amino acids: CASSYSAKREAAPYNEQYF. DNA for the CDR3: TGTGCCAGCAGTTACTCCGCTAAGCGGGAGGCTGCCCCCTACAATGAGCAGTACTTC.

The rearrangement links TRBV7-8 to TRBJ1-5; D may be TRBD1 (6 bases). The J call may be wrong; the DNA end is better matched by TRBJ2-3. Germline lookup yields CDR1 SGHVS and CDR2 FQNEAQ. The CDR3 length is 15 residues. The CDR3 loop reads CASSLKSGDGQPQYF. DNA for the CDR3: TGTGCCAGCAGCTTAAAATCAGGGGATGGTCAGCCCCAGTATTTT.